This T cell receptor (beta chain) was captured by sequencing in a study of CD8+CD57+ T cells in acquired aplastic anemia. Whole-study results and caveats: Statistical testing detected no significant gap in CD8+ Simpson's diversity between patients and controls.

In the case of this clonotype: What it binds is not known.

Germline loops: CDR1 KGHDR, CDR2 SFDVKD. The CDR3 is 15 residues long. Deletions cut 5 bases from V and 5 bases from J, with 17 bases between. The template used for profiling TCR beta VDJ and CDR3 was genomic DNA. TCRdb used MiXCR to reprocess the reads, holding one entry per CDR3 protein. Among 150,000 to 200,000 distinct CDR3 sequences, roughly 64% were seen once, and the ten largest hold about half. Sample: sorted CD4+, CD8+, or CD8+CD57+ T cells (not recorded which) from PBMCs. This chain joins TRBV24-1 and TRBJ1-2; D is perhaps TRBD1 (5 bases). This TCR derives from a human donor with severe aplastic anemia or a healthy control (not recorded which). As DNA, the CDR3 is TGTGCCACCAGTGCCTCCGGGACTGAGTTTTATGGCTACACCTTC. Amino acid sequence: CATSASGTEFYGYTF.